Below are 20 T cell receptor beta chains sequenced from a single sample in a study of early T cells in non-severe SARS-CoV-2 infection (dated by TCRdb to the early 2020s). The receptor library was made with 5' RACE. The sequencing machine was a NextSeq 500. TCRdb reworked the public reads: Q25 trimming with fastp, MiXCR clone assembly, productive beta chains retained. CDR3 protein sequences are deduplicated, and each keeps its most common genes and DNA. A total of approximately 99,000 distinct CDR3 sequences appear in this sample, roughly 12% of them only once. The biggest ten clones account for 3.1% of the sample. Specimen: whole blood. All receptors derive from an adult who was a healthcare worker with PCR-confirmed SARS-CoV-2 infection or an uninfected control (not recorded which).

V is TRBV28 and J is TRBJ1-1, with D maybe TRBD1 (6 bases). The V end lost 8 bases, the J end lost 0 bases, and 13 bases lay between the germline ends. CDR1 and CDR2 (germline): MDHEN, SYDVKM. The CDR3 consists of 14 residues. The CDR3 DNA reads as TGTGCCAGCGCTGGGGGGGCCCTGAACACTGAAGCTTTCTTT. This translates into CASAGGALNTEAFF.

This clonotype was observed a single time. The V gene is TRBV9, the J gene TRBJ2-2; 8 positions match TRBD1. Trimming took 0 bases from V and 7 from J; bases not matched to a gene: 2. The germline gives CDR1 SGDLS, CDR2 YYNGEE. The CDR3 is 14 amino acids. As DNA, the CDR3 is TGTGCCAGCAGCGTAGGACAGGGGAGCGGGGAGCTGTTTTTT. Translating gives CASSVGQGSGELFF.

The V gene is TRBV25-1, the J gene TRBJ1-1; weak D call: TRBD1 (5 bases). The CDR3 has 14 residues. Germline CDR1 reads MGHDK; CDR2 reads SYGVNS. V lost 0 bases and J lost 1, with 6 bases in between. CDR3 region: CASSEYGGNTEAFF. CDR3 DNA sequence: TGTGCCAGCAGTGAATATGGGGGGAACACTGAAGCTTTCTTT.

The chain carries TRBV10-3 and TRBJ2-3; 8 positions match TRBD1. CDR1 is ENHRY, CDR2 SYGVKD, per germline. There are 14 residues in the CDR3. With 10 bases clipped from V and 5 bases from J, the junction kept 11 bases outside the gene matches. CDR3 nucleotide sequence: TGTGCCAACGGCCAAGGACAGGGTAGAGATACGCAGTATTTT. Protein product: CANGQGQGRDTQYF.

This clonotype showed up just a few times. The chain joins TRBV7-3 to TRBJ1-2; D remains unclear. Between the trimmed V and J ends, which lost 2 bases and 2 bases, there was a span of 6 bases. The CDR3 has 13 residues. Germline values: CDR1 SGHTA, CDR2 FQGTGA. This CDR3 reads CASSLAQNYGYTF. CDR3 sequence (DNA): TGTGCCAGCAGCTTAGCCCAAAACTATGGCTACACCTTC. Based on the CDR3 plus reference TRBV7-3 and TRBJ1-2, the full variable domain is GAGVSQTPSNKVTEKGKYVELRCDPISGHTALYWYRQSLGQGPEFLIYFQGTGAADDSGLPNDRFFAVRPEGSVSTLKIQRTERGDSAVYLCASSLAQNYGYTFGSGTRLTVV.

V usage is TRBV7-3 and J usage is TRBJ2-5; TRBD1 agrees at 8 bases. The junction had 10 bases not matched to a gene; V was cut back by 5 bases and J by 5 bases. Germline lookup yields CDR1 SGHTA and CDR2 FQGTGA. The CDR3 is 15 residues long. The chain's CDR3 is CASSPRTGNGETQYF. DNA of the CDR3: TGTGCCAGCAGCCCCCGGACAGGGAACGGTGAGACCCAGTACTTC.

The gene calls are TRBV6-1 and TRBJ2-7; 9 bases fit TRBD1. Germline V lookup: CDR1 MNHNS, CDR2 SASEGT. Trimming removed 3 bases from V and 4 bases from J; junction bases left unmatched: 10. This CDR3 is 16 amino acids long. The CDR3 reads CASSDPGQGLTYEQYF. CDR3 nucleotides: TGTGCCAGCAGTGACCCGGGACAGGGACTAACTTACGAGCAGTACTTC.

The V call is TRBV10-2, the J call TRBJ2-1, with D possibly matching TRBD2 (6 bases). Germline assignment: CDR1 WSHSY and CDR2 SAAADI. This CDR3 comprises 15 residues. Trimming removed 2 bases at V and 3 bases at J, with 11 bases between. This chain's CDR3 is CASSEATRVYNEQFF. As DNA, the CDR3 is TGCGCCAGCAGTGAGGCGACTAGGGTCTACAATGAGCAGTTCTTC.

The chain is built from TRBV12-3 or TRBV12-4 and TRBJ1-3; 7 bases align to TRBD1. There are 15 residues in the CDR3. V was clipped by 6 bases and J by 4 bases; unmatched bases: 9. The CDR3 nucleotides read TGTGCCAGCAGCGGTGACAGGGTGTTCGGAAACACCATATATTTT. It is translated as CASSGDRVFGNTIYF.

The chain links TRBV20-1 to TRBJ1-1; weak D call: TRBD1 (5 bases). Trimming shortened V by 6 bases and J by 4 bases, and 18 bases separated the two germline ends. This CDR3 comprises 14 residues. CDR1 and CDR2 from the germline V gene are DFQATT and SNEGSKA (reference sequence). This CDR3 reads CSALPQSGGTEAFF. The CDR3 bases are TGCAGTGCCCTCCCGCAGTCCGGGGGCACTGAAGCTTTCTTT.

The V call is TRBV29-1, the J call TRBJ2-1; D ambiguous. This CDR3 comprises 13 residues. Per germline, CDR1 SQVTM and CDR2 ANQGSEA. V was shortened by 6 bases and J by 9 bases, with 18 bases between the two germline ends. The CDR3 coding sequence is TGCAGCGTACAAGATACACGGCGCGGTGAGCAGTTCTTC. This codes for CSVQDTRRGEQFF.

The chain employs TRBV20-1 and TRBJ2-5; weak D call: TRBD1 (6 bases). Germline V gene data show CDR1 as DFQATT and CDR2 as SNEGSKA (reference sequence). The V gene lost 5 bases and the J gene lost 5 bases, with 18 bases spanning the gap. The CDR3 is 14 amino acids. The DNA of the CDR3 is TGCAGTGCTCATACAGGGTCCCTGGGGGAGACCCAGTACTTC. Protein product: CSAHTGSLGETQYF.

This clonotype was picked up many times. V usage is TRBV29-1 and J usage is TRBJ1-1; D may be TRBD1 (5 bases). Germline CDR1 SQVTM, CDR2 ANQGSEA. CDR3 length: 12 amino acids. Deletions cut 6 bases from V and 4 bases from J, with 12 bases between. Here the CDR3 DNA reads TGCAGCGTGGGGACGGGGATCACTGAAGCTTTCTTT. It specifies CSVGTGITEAFF.

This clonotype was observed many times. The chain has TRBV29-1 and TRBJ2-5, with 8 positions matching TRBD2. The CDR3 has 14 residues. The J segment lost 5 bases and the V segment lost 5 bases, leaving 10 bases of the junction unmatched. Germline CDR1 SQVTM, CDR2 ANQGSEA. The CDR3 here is CSVLRGGSGETQYF. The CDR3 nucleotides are TGCAGCGTTCTCCGGGGGGGCAGCGGGGAGACCCAGTACTTC.

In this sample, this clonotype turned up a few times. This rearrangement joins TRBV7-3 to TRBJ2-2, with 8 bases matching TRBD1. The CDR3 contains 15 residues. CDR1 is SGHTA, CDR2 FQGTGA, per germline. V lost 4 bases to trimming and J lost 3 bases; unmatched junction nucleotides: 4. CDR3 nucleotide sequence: TGTGCCAGCAGCTCAACAGGGGGGCACACCGGGGAGCTGTTTTTT. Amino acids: CASSSTGGHTGELFF.

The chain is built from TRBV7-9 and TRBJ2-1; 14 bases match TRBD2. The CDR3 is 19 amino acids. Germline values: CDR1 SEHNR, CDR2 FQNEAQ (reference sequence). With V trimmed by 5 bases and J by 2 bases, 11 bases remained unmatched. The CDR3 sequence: CASSPPGLAGEEPYNEQFF. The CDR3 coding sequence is TGTGCCAGCAGCCCCCCGGGACTAGCGGGGGAGGAGCCCTACAATGAGCAGTTCTTC. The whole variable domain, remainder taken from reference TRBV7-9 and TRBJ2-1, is DTGVSQNPRHKITKRGQNVTFRCDPISEHNRLYWYRQTLGQGPEFLTYFQNEAQLEKSRLLSDRFSAERPKGSFSTLEIQRTEQGDSAMYLCASSPPGLAGEEPYNEQFFGPGTRLTVL.

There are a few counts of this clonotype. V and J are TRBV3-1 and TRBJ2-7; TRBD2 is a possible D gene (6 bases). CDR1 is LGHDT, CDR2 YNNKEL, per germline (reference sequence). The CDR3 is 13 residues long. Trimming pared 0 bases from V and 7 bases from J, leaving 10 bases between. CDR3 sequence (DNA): TGTGCCAGCAGCCAAGAAGGACGGGGGGAGCAGTACTTC. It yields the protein CASSQEGRGEQYF.

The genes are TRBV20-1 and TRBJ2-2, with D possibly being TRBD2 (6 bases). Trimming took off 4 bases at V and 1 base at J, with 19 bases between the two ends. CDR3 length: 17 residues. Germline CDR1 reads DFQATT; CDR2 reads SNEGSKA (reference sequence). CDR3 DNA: TGCAGTGCTACACCTGCCAGCCAGCGGGTGAACACCGGGGAGCTGTTTTTT. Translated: CSATPASQRVNTGELFF.

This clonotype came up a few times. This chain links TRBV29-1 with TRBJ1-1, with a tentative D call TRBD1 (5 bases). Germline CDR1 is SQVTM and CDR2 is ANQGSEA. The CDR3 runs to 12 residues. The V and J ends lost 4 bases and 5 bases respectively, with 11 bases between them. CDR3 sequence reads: CSVGQGGTEAFF. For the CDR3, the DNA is TGCAGCGTTGGGCAGGGTGGGACTGAAGCTTTCTTT. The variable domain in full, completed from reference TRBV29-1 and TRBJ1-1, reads SAVISQKPSRDICQRGTSLTIQCQVDSQVTMMFWYRQQPGQSLTLIATANQGSEATYESGFVIDKFPISRPNLTFSTLTVSNMSPEDSSIYLCSVGQGGTEAFFGQGTRLTVV.

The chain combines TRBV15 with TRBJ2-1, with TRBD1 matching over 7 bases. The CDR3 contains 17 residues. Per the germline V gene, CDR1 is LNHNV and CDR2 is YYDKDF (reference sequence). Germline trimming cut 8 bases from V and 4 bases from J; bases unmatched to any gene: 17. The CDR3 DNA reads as TGTGCCACCGGGGATCGACAGGGCTTAAGACCTTACAATGAGCAGTTCTTC. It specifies CATGDRQGLRPYNEQFF.